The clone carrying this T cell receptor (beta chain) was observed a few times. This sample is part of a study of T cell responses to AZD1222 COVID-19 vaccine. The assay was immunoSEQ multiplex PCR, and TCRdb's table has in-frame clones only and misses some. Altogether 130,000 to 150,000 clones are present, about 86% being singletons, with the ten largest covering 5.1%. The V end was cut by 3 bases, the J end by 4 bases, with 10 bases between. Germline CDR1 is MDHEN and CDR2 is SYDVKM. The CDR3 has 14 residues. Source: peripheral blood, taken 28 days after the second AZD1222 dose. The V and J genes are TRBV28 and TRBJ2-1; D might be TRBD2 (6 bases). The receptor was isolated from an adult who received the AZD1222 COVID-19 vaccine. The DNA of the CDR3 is TGTGCCAGCAGTTTTGTGGGGGGTTACAATGAGCAGTTCTTC. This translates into CASSFVGGYNEQFF.